This TCR beta chain was observed in a study of technical replicates of blood from several donors (dated by TCRdb to the late 2010s). Library creation used the immunoSEQ multiplex PCR assay. What TCRdb holds here is the immuneACCESS table cut down to in-frame rearrangements. Part of the clones is not present; checked against another copy, under half of the missing clones reflect an unresolved V gene, and the others are unexplained. In this sample the table shows around 83,000 clones, 94% of which occur a single time. Jointly, the top ten make up under 0.3% of the sample. In regard to this clone: Its antigen remains undetermined. Base qualities are not provided; no much larger clone lies one nucleotide away.

After removal of 4 bases from V and 2 bases from J, the junction retains 11 bases not matched to a gene. The CDR3 holds 16 amino acids from the cysteine to the phenylalanine. Just the 48-base CDR3 DNA is kept, in frame starting at base 1. The germline V gene specifies WSHSY as CDR1 and SAAADI as CDR2. Sequencing used T cells isolated from PBMCs. This receptor was taken from a human donor in good health. The V and J segments used are TRBV10-2 and TRBJ2-7; TRBD1 matches 7 bases in the middle. CDR3 region: CASSGPGQTQTYEQYF. The bases read TGCGCCAGCAGTGGGCCGGGACAGACTCAAACCTACGAGCAGTACTTC.